This is a list of T cell receptor beta chains from one sample in a study of human T cells and chemical hapten exposure. TCRdb re-derived calls from the RACE reads in MiXCR, one entry per CDR3 protein. Of approximately 87,000 distinct CDR3 sequences listed, 9.5% to 12% are singletons. Sample: whole blood, taken in connection with sensitization to the hapten diphenylcyclopropenone (DPC). Receptor source: a woman aged 40-49 years with alopecia areata. Some clones in this sample may be carry-over from other donors' samples. Each CDR3 is given with its conserved first and last residue.

>TRBV7-9|TRBJ2-5|16
CASTEGTSGRQETQYF
>TRBV7-9|TRBJ2-1|14
CASSSPGRGNEQFF
>TRBV7-9|TRBJ2-2|15
CASSPSRPNTGELFF
>TRBV29-1|TRBJ2-1|13
CSVPGRGGNEQFF
>TRBV13|TRBJ2-3|16
CASSPPLAGGGNTQYF
>TRBV18|TRBJ1-2|14
CASSPSSQGYGYTF
>TRBV7-2|TRBJ1-4|15
CASSLGGQINEKLFF
>TRBV3-1|TRBJ1-2|16
CASSQGYNRLGYGYTF
>TRBV12-3/TRBV12-4|TRBJ1-3|18
CASSFGTWLRSSGNTIYF
>TRBV5-4|TRBJ2-3|13
CATIAGTTDTQYF
>TRBV20-1|TRBJ2-5|16
CSASNSGTSIRETQYF
>TRBV7-2|TRBJ1-1|14
CASSLGRAPAEAFF
>TRBV3-1|TRBJ2-3|17
CASSSLAVPVGTDTQYF
>TRBV5-4|TRBJ1-1|16
CASSPTPIRVNTEAFF
>TRBV20-1|TRBJ2-2|16
CSAPRGWTQNTGELFF
>TRBV29-1|TRBJ1-5|13
CSVAYSLNQPQHF
>TRBV19|TRBJ2-5|13
CASSIGVRETQYF
>TRBV25-1|TRBJ1-5|15
CASSESRQFNQPQHF
>TRBV6-5|TRBJ2-5|18
CASSYSMWGSGVQETQYF
>TRBV12-3/TRBV12-4|TRBJ1-1|14
CASSFERGQYEAFF
>TRBV6-2/TRBV6-3|TRBJ2-1|16
CASSYLWGSSLNEQFF
>TRBV6-5|TRBJ1-1|14
CASSPWTGDTEAFF
>TRBV7-7|TRBJ2-5|14
CASSLTGLQETQYF
>TRBV18|TRBJ2-7|14
CASSPPGTLYEQYF
>TRBV12-5|TRBJ1-5|15
CASGWGTGTNQPQHF
>TRBV28|TRBJ1-6|16
CASLSLQQGYGSPLHF
>TRBV14|TRBJ2-3|13
CASSHPGTDTQYF
>TRBV12-3/TRBV12-4|TRBJ1-5|12
CASGRPDQPQHF
>TRBV4-1|TRBJ1-5|14
CASSQDRGDGPQHF
>TRBV3-1|TRBJ2-7|13
CASSRGTLIEQYF
>TRBV4-1|TRBJ1-1|14
CASIRTGGLPEAFF
>TRBV5-1|TRBJ2-7|14
CASSPGAVSYERYF
>TRBV12-3/TRBV12-4|TRBJ2-3|16
CASSLSAGRGTDTQYF
>TRBV10-3|TRBJ2-7|13
CATLSTGSHEQYF
>TRBV4-1|TRBJ1-1|17
CASSQEGTFHQLPEAFF
>TRBV5-1|TRBJ1-1|15
CASSSGDRGASEAFF
>TRBV5-4|TRBJ2-3|19
CASSAPAASGGVRTDTQYF
>TRBV11-2|TRBJ2-5|15
CASSLDLAEQETQYF
>TRBV2|TRBJ1-5|16
CASSDVLGQGSQPQHF
>TRBV29-1|TRBJ1-6|15
CSVRDRVANNSPLHF
>TRBV27|TRBJ2-7|13
CASSPGGGYEQYF
>TRBV28|TRBJ1-1|17
CASSLDRGRRMNTEAFF